The 5 T cell receptor beta chains below all came from one sample that was sequenced in a study of Graves' ophthalmopathy and Graves' hyperthyroidism. Researchers took RNA transcripts and amplified TCR beta CDR3 regions from them. Second-round multiplex PCR came after a first-round RT-PCR that employed HTBI primers. TCRdb re-analysed the multiplex PCR reads in MiXCR, keeping a single row per CDR3 protein. The top ten hold roughly 2.4% of the sample, which has some 360,000 distinct CDR3 sequences, 17% seen once. Sequencing used peripheral blood. All receptors come from an adult woman with stable Graves' hyperthyroidism.

About this clonotype itself: Just one base apart from a much larger clone, this may be a read error. V usage is TRBV7-6 and J usage is TRBJ2-2; TRBD1 matches 7 bases. The CDR3 has 15 amino acids. Germline V gene data show CDR1 as SGHVS and CDR2 as FNYEAQ. The DNA for the CDR3 is TGTGTCAGCAGGCGAGGGGGCTTGAGCACCGGGGAGCTGTTTTTT. Residues: CVSRRGGLSTGELFF.

The chain joins TRBV27 to TRBJ1-2; TRBD1 is a possible D gene (5 bases). This CDR3 has 12 residues. Deletions cut 6 bases from V and 11 bases from J, with 16 bases between. Germline values: CDR1 MNHEY, CDR2 SMNVEV (reference sequence). The CDR3 sequence is CASSQDRRDYTF. The CDR3 bases are TGTGCCAGCAGCCAAGACAGAAGAGATTACACCTTC.

This clonotype was detected many times. V and J are TRBV27 and TRBJ2-7; 8 nucleotides agree with TRBD2. This CDR3 is 14 amino acids long. The germline gives CDR1 MNHEY, CDR2 SMNVEV (reference sequence). V lost 3 bases and J lost 2; bases outside the gene matches: 3. As DNA, the CDR3 is TGTGCCAGCAGTTTGAGTAGCGGGACCTACGAGCAGTACTTC. It yields the protein CASSLSSGTYEQYF.

This clonotype was seen a handful of times. This chain joins TRBV11-2 and TRBJ2-2; 11 nucleotides match TRBD2. Germline V CDR1 and CDR2: SGHAT, FQNNGV. The CDR3 loop spans 16 amino acids. V was pared by 4 bases and J by 6 bases, with 7 bases of the junction left unmatched. Here the CDR3 reads CASSSSSGRIAGELFF. DNA of the CDR3: TGTGCCAGCAGCTCATCTAGCGGGAGGATCGCCGGGGAGCTGTTTTTT.

This clonotype has at least ten counts. The gene calls are TRBV12-3 or TRBV12-4 and TRBJ1-1; D gene ambiguous. V was pared by 5 bases and J by 1 base, with 11 bases between. This CDR3 spans 14 amino acids. The CDR3 here is CASSHWTENTEAFF. Written as DNA, the CDR3 is TGTGCCAGCAGTCATTGGACGGAGAACACTGAAGCTTTCTTT.